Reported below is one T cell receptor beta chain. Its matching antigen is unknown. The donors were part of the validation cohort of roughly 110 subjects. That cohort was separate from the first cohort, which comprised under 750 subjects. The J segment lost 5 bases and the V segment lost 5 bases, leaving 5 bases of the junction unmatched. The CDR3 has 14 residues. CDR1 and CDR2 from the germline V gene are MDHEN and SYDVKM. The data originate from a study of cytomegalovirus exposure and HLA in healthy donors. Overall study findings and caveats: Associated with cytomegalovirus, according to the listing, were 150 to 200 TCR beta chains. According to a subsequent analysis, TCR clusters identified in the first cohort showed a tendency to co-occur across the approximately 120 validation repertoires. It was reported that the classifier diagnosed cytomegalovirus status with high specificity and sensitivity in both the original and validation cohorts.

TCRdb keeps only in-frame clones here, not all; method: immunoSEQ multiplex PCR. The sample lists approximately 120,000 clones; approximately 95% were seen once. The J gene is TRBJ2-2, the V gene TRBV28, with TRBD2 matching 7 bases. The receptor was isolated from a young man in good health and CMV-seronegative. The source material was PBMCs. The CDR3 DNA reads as TGTGCCAGCAGTGCACCTAGCGGTACCGGGGAGCTGTTTTTT. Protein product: CASSAPSGTGELFF. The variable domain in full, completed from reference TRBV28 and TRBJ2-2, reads DVKVTQSSRYLVKRTGEKVFLECVQDMDHENMFWYRQDPGLGLRLIYFSYDVKMKEKGDIPEGYSVSREKKERFSLILESASTNQTSMYLCASSAPSGTGELFFGEGSRLTVL.